Following are 21 T cell receptor beta chains from one sample sequenced in a study of cytomegalovirus exposure and HLA in healthy donors. Primers for the PCR totalled 60 Vbeta and 13 Jbeta. Only in-frame clones appear in the TCRdb table, and some are missing; sequencing was by immunoSEQ multiplex PCR. Among tens of thousands of clones listed, 74% were seen once. Material for sequencing was PBMCs. The receptors come from a woman aged 25 to 39 in good health and CMV-seropositive.

This chain connects TRBV6-5 to TRBJ2-7; 13 nucleotides agree with TRBD2. Germline V gene sequence: CDR1 MNHEY, CDR2 SVGAGI. V was pared by 0 bases and J by 5 bases, with 4 bases of the junction left unmatched. The CDR3 contains 16 residues. The CDR3 is CASSYSGLAGAHEQYF. CDR3 DNA sequence: TGTGCCAGCAGTTACTCCGGACTAGCGGGAGCCCACGAGCAGTACTTC.

V usage is TRBV7-2 and J usage is TRBJ1-2; TRBD1 agrees at 7 bases. The V gene's germline CDR1 is SGHTA and CDR2 FQGNSA. The CDR3 length is 15 residues. V shed 4 bases and J 1 base; nucleotides not matched to a gene: 6. The CDR3: CASSSYRGGNYGYTF. In DNA form, the CDR3 reads TGTGCCAGCAGCTCATACAGGGGCGGTAACTATGGCTACACCTTC.

V gene TRBV5-4 combines with J gene TRBJ2-7, with 9 bases identical to TRBD2. Germline V gene lookup returns CDR1 SGHNT and CDR2 YYREEE (reference sequence). Trimming at V came to 0 bases and at J to 5 bases, leaving 9 bases not matched to a gene. CDR3 length: 16 residues. CDR3 loop: CASSLALAGFRNEQYF. The CDR3 DNA follows: TGTGCCAGCAGCTTGGCTCTAGCGGGGTTCAGGAACGAGCAGTACTTC. The full variable domain, completed using reference TRBV5-4 and TRBJ2-7, is ETGVTQSPTHLIKTRGQQVTLRCSSQSGHNTVSWYQQALGQGPQFIFQYYREEENGRGNFPPRFSGLQFPNYSSELNVNALELDDSALYLCASSLALAGFRNEQYFGPGTRLTVT.

The chain joins TRBV20-1 to TRBJ2-1, with a weak D call TRBD1 (6 bases). The germline V gene has CDR1 DFQATT and CDR2 SNEGSKA (reference sequence). The length of the CDR3 is 11 residues. CDR3 in DNA: TGCAGCGCCCCAGGGGCGCATGAGCAGTTCTTC. Amino acid sequence: CSAPGAHEQFF.

The J gene is TRBJ1-1, the V gene TRBV29-1, with D perhaps matching TRBD1 (6 bases). Germline loops: CDR1 SQVTM, CDR2 ANQGSEA. The CDR3 spans 14 residues. V dropped 1 base and J dropped 7 bases, with 16 bases sitting between them. CDR3 coding DNA: TGCAGCGTTGAAGGATTCGGGACAAAGGGTGAAGCTTTCTTT. The encoded protein is CSVEGFGTKGEAFF.

V is TRBV6-1 and J is TRBJ2-1, with a weak D call TRBD1 (6 bases). The CDR3 totals 14 residues. Germline CDR1 and CDR2: MNHNS and SASEGT. V lost 2 bases to trimming and J lost 5 bases, with 10 bases between them. The CDR3 here is CASSEKQGDNEQFF. The DNA of the CDR3 is TGTGCCAGCAGTGAAAAACAGGGCGACAATGAGCAGTTCTTC.

V is TRBV6-5 and J is TRBJ1-4, with a tentative D call TRBD1 (5 bases). This CDR3 has 15 residues. CDR1 is MNHEY, CDR2 SVGAGI, per germline. V shed 5 bases and J shed 5 bases, with 15 bases lying between them. The CDR3 sequence: CASSGAGRDNEKLFF. In DNA form, the CDR3 reads TGTGCCAGCAGTGGGGCGGGGAGGGACAATGAAAAACTGTTTTTT.

The rearrangement links TRBV9 to TRBJ1-1, with D tentatively TRBD1 (5 bases). V was shortened by 4 bases and J by 7 bases, with 14 bases between the two germline ends. Looked up from germline, CDR1 is SGDLS and CDR2 is YYNGEE. This CDR3 region has 13 residues. As DNA, the CDR3 is TGTGCCAGCAGCCCCCGACTTGACAGTGAAGCTTTCTTT. It yields the protein CASSPRLDSEAFF.

This clone was detected only once. The chain recombines TRBV11-3 with TRBJ1-4; no definite D call. Germline lookup yields CDR1 SGHNT and CDR2 YENEEA. The ends were cut back, 5 bases at V and 10 bases at J, with 8 bases in the middle. This CDR3 has 11 residues. CDR3 protein: CASSRGGKLFF. CDR3 DNA: TGTGCCAGCAGCCGCGGAGGAAAACTGTTTTTT.

This sequence joins TRBV28 and TRBJ1-5; D not resolved. With 2 bases removed from V and 2 bases from J, the gap between germline ends came to 7 bases. The CDR3 runs 14 residues. Germline V gene lookup returns CDR1 MDHEN and CDR2 SYDVKM. This chain's CDR3 is CASSLIQGNQPQHF. CDR3 bases: TGTGCCAGCAGTTTAATTCAGGGCAATCAGCCCCAGCATTTT.

The chain uses TRBV7-8 and TRBJ2-7; perhaps TRBD1 as D (6 bases). The V and J ends lost 1 base and 0 bases respectively, with 7 bases between them. The CDR3 is 14 residues long. The V gene's germline CDR1 is SGHVS and CDR2 FQNEAQ. CDR3 in DNA: TGTGCCAGCAGCTTAGAGACAGGCTCCTACGAGCAGTACTTC. Translating gives CASSLETGSYEQYF.

This clone was detected only a few times. CDR3 sequence: CASSQDPGNNYGYTF. CDR3 nucleotide sequence: TGCGCCAGCAGCCAAGATCCGGGGAACAACTATGGCTACACCTTC. The V gene is TRBV4-3, the J gene TRBJ1-2; no clear D gene. The V and J ends lost 0 bases and 2 bases respectively, with 10 bases between them. Germline CDR1 reads LGHNA; CDR2 reads YSLEER. There are 15 residues in the CDR3.

The chain joins TRBV5-4 to TRBJ2-1, with TRBD1 matching 9 bases. Looked up from germline, CDR1 is SGHNT and CDR2 is YYREEE (reference sequence). This CDR3 is built from 13 residues. V shed 3 bases, J shed 7 bases, and the junction held 2 bases outside the gene matches. The CDR3 spells CASSWGTGNEQFF. CDR3 nucleotides: TGTGCCAGCAGCTGGGGGACAGGGAATGAGCAGTTCTTC.

The chain uses TRBV7-9 and TRBJ1-1; D is perhaps TRBD1 (5 bases). This CDR3 is 13 amino acids long. V was trimmed by 6 bases and J by 4 bases, leaving 12 bases between them. Germline lookup yields CDR1 SEHNR and CDR2 FQNEAQ (reference sequence). CDR3 region: CASSSNQGTEAFF. CDR3 in DNA: TGTGCCAGCAGTTCGAACCAGGGCACTGAAGCTTTCTTT.

This clone came up a few times. The chain combines TRBV9 with TRBJ2-3, with no clear D. CDR3 length: 15 amino acids. Germline V lookup: CDR1 SGDLS, CDR2 YYNGEE. V was cut by 4 bases and J by 2 bases, with 14 bases left in between. This chain's CDR3 is CASSPGFYATDTQYF. CDR3 coding DNA: TGTGCCAGCAGCCCAGGATTCTATGCCACAGATACGCAGTATTTT.

The rearrangement uses TRBV28 and TRBJ1-5; D is uncertain. With 8 bases removed from V and 5 bases from J, the gap between germline ends came to 10 bases. The CDR3 length is 12 residues. Germline V gives CDR1 MDHEN, CDR2 SYDVKM. The CDR3 sequence is CASRPGDQPQHF. In DNA, the CDR3 is TGTGCCAGCCGACCCGGGGATCAGCCCCAGCATTTT.

DNA for the CDR3: TGCAGCGTTGTTTCGGACTCCAGGCCAAGCGAGCAGTACTTC. This encodes CSVVSDSRPSEQYF. V is TRBV29-1 and J is TRBJ2-7; a weak D match, TRBD2 (5 bases). CDR1 is SQVTM, CDR2 ANQGSEA, per germline. Between the trimmed V and J ends, which lost 4 bases and 6 bases, there was a span of 19 bases. The CDR3 contains 14 residues.

This rearrangement joins TRBV30 to TRBJ2-1; D call uncertain. V shed 2 bases and J shed 7 bases, with 6 bases lying between them. Germline CDR1 is GTSNPN and CDR2 is SVGIG (reference sequence). The CDR3 is 11 amino acids. The CDR3 reads CAWSYLNEQFF. The CDR3 bases are TGTGCCTGGAGTTACTTGAATGAGCAGTTCTTC.

This clone was seen more than once but under ten times. V usage is TRBV30 and J usage is TRBJ2-7; TRBD2 aligns across 8 bases. This CDR3 is 14 amino acids long. The ends lost 3 bases at V and 2 bases at J; junction bases unmatched: 6. The germline V gene has CDR1 GTSNPN and CDR2 SVGIG (reference sequence). CDR3 region: CAWRSIAGPYEQYF. DNA for the CDR3: TGTGCCTGGAGGTCAATAGCGGGGCCCTACGAGCAGTACTTC.

DNA for the CDR3: TGTGCCAGCAGCTCATGGACTAGCGGGATCTCAGATACGCAGTATTTT. Translation: CASSSWTSGISDTQYF. This chain joins TRBV9 and TRBJ2-3, with 12 bases that match TRBD2. The CDR3 is made up of 16 amino acids. Per germline, CDR1 SGDLS and CDR2 YYNGEE. V was clipped by 4 bases and J by 4 bases; unmatched bases: 7.

The chain has TRBV30 and TRBJ1-6, with a possible D match to TRBD1 (5 bases). The CDR3 has 14 amino acids. Germline CDR1 and CDR2: GTSNPN and SVGIG (reference sequence). Trimming removed 1 base from V and 3 bases from J, with 7 bases in between. CDR3 in amino acids: CAWSGQIYNSPLHF. DNA of the CDR3: TGTGCCTGGAGTGGACAGATCTATAATTCACCCCTCCACTTT.